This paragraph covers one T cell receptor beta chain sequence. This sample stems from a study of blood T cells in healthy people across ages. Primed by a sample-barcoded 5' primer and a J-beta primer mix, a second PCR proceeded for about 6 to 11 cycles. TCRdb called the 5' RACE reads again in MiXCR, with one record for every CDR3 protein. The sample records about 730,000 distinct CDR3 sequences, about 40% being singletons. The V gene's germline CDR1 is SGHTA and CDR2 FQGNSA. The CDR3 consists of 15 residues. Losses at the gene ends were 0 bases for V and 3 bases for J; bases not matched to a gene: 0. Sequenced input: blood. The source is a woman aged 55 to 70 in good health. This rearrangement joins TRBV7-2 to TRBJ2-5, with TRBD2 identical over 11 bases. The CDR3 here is CASSLAGLAEETQYF. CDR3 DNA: TGTGCCAGCAGCTTAGCGGGACTAGCGGAAGAGACCCAGTACTTC.